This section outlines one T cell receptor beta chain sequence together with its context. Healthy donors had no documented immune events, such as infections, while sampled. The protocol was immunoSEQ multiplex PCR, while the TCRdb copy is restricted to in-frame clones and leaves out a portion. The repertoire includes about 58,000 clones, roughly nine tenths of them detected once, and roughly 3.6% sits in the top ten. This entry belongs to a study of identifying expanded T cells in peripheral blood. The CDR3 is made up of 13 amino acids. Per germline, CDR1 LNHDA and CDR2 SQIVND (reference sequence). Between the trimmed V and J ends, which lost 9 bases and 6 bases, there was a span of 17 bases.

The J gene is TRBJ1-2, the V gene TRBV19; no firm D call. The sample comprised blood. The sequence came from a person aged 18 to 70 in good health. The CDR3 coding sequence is TGTGCCAGCCGGAACACGGTGGATGATGGCTACACCTTC. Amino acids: CASRNTVDDGYTF.